Shown below are 11 T cell receptor beta chains from a single sample sequenced in a study of cytomegalovirus exposure and HLA in healthy donors. The table came from immunoSEQ multiplex PCR; TCRdb's copy has only in-frame clones and leaves some out. The sample contains about 360,000 clones, approximately 90% of which appear only once. Sequenced: PBMCs. The receptor source for this set is a woman younger than 30 in good health and CMV-seronegative.

The chain is built from TRBV4-1 and TRBJ2-7; 9 bases agree with TRBD2. In germline, CDR1 is MGHRA, CDR2 YSYEKL. Trimming removed 2 bases from V and 5 bases from J; junction bases left unmatched: 10. The CDR3 is 16 amino acids. The CDR3 loop is CASSQRIAGAGNEQYF. The CDR3 DNA follows: TGCGCCAGCAGCCAACGAATAGCGGGAGCGGGCAACGAGCAGTACTTC.

This chain connects TRBV7-9 to TRBJ1-2; TRBD1 is a possible D gene (6 bases). The CDR3 is 15 residues long. V was trimmed by 5 bases and J by 0 bases, leaving 13 bases between them. Germline assignment: CDR1 SEHNR and CDR2 FQNEAQ (reference sequence). CDR3: CASSDGRGPNYGYTF. As DNA, the CDR3 is TGTGCCAGCAGCGATGGGCGGGGGCCTAACTATGGCTACACCTTC.

J is TRBJ2-1 and V is TRBV5-3; 16 bases fit TRBD2. TRBV5-3 is flagged as an ORF with uncertain function. V lost 1 base, J lost 5 bases, and 24 bases stayed unmatched. The CDR3 spans 24 residues. CDR3 loop: CARSLLWGSGGTSGRAGPNNEQFF. CDR3 DNA: TGTGCCAGAAGCTTGTTGTGGGGTTCGGGCGGGACTAGCGGGAGGGCCGGCCCGAACAATGAGCAGTTCTTC.

This chain joins TRBV5-1 and TRBJ1-1, with 7 nucleotides matching TRBD1. In germline, CDR1 is SGHRS, CDR2 YFSETQ. V shed 2 bases and J 1 base; nucleotides not matched to a gene: 5. This CDR3 comprises 15 residues. For the CDR3, the DNA is TGCGCCAGCAGCTTACCCAGGGGGGAGAACACTGAAGCTTTCTTT. Its translation: CASSLPRGENTEAFF. The full variable domain, rest sourced from reference TRBV5-1 and TRBJ1-1, is KAGVTQTPRYLIKTRGQQVTLSCSPISGHRSVSWYQQTPGQGLQFLFEYFSETQRNKGNFPGRFSGRQFSNSRSEMNVSTLELGDSALYLCASSLPRGENTEAFFGQGTRLTVV.

The chain links TRBV27 to TRBJ2-1, with 15 bases aligning to TRBD2. Germline CDR1 is MNHEY and CDR2 is SMNVEV (reference sequence). The CDR3 loop spans 16 amino acids. The V gene end was trimmed by 8 bases and the J gene end by 8 bases; junction bases not matched to a gene: 10. The CDR3 is CASLGLAGGPSDEQFF. In DNA form, the CDR3 reads TGTGCCAGCTTGGGACTAGCGGGGGGACCCTCGGATGAGCAGTTCTTC.

The J gene is TRBJ2-7, the V gene TRBV11-2, with D tentatively TRBD1 (6 bases). The V gene lost 5 bases and the J gene lost 5 bases, with 22 bases spanning the gap. CDR3 length: 16 residues. The germline gives CDR1 SGHAT, CDR2 FQNNGV. CDR3 residues: CASSQPHRVQPHEQYF. The CDR3 coding sequence is TGTGCCAGCAGCCAGCCCCACAGGGTACAGCCGCACGAGCAGTACTTC. Combining the CDR3 with reference TRBV11-2 and TRBJ2-7 gives the whole variable domain EAGVAQSPRYKIIEKRQSVAFWCNPISGHATLYWYQQILGQGPKLLIQFQNNGVVDDSQLPKDRFSAERLKGVDSTLKIQPAKLEDSAVYLCASSQPHRVQPHEQYFGPGTRLTVT.

J is TRBJ2-7 and V is TRBV30, with D possibly being TRBD2 (6 bases). Germline V gene data show CDR1 as GTSNPN and CDR2 as SVGIG (reference sequence). V lost 4 bases and J lost 5, with 18 bases in between. This CDR3 contains 14 residues. The CDR3 reads CAWTWGLLRDEQYF. The DNA of the CDR3 is TGTGCCTGGACGTGGGGACTCTTGCGGGACGAGCAGTACTTC.

The chain uses TRBV5-1 and TRBJ2-5; D might be TRBD1 (6 bases). The CDR3 has 14 residues. Trimming pared 4 bases from V and 4 bases from J, leaving 14 bases between. Germline CDR1 reads SGHRS; CDR2 reads YFSETQ. The CDR3 DNA follows: TGCGCCAGCAGCACATCACAGGGCCCAGAGACCCAGTACTTC. Translating gives CASSTSQGPETQYF. The full variable domain, rest sourced from reference TRBV5-1 and TRBJ2-5, is KAGVTQTPRYLIKTRGQQVTLSCSPISGHRSVSWYQQTPGQGLQFLFEYFSETQRNKGNFPGRFSGRQFSNSRSEMNVSTLELGDSALYLCASSTSQGPETQYFGPGTRLLVL.

This chain links TRBV30 with TRBJ1-1; no firm D call. CDR1 and CDR2 from the germline V gene are GTSNPN and SVGIG (reference sequence). The V end lost 3 bases, the J end lost 5 bases, and 13 bases lay between the germline ends. The CDR3 consists of 13 residues. DNA of the CDR3: TGTGCCTGGAGAGCTGTATCTGTGACTGAAGCTTTCTTT. Amino acid sequence: CAWRAVSVTEAFF.

The chain recombines TRBV28 with TRBJ2-2; D is possibly TRBD1 (6 bases). The CDR3 is 12 residues long. CDR1 and CDR2 (germline): MDHEN, SYDVKM. V gave up 6 bases and J gave up 7 bases, with 9 bases separating them. The CDR3 DNA follows: TGTGCCAGCAGCAGGGGTAGCGGGGAGCTGTTTTTT. Translated, it gives CASSRGSGELFF. Supplemented by reference TRBV28 and TRBJ2-2, the full variable domain reads DVKVTQSSRYLVKRTGEKVFLECVQDMDHENMFWYRQDPGLGLRLIYFSYDVKMKEKGDIPEGYSVSREKKERFSLILESASTNQTSMYLCASSRGSGELFFGEGSRLTVL.

The CDR3 nucleotides are TGTGCCAGCAGTGAACAGTTTTATAATGAAAAACTGTTTTTT. Its translation is CASSEQFYNEKLFF. The V gene is TRBV25-1, the J gene TRBJ1-4; no firm D call. V shed 2 bases and J shed 4 bases, with 8 bases lying between them. CDR1 and CDR2 (germline): MGHDK, SYGVNS. This CDR3 is built from 14 residues. Combining the CDR3 with reference TRBV25-1 and TRBJ1-4 gives the whole variable domain EADIYQTPRYLVIGTGKKITLECSQTMGHDKMYWYQQDPGMELHLIHYSYGVNSTEKGDLSSESTVSRIRTEHFPLTLESARPSHTSQYLCASSEQFYNEKLFFGSGTQLSVL.